This T cell receptor beta chain stems from a study of T cell responses to AZD1222 COVID-19 vaccine. Regarding the study as a whole: Distributed over spike, vaccine-associated CD4 TCRs predominated at 160-218 and 743-854. Reports say nearly half of spike-specific TCRs go after unmutated variant regions. Among the donors, most were white British and more were female, and clonal diversity was possibly underestimated. Baseline seropositivity characterized only a handful of AZD1222 recipients.

Trimming removed 1 base at V and 4 bases at J, with 8 bases between. Germline V gene data show CDR1 as LGHDT and CDR2 as YNNKEL (reference sequence). This CDR3 has 13 amino acids. This clone was seen a handful of times. Its cognate antigen is unknown. The table came from immunoSEQ multiplex PCR; TCRdb's copy has only in-frame clones and leaves some out. Here the sample spans some 80,000 clones, around 88% being singletons. J is TRBJ2-7 and V is TRBV3-1 (or the pseudogene TRBV3-2); D tentatively fits TRBD1 or TRBD2 (5 bases each). The sample consisted of peripheral blood, taken 28 days after the second dose of the MenACWY control vaccine. The TCR was taken from an adult who received the MenACWY meningococcal vaccine as a control. For the CDR3, the DNA is TGTGCCAGCAGCCAAGTAGAGGGGTACGAGCAGTACTTC. Its translation: CASSQVEGYEQYF.